One and the same sample provided the 32 T cell receptor beta chains below, sequenced in a study of OX40 agonist ivuxolimab in advanced cancers. The protocol used for the library was the immunoSEQ multiplex PCR assay. TCRdb's version of the immuneACCESS table is confined to in-frame rearrangements and falls short of the full clone set. An unresolved V gene accounts for under half of the shortfall where checked; the remainder is of unknown origin. This sample holds roughly 65,000 clones; roughly 80% were observed only once. Together, the top ten hold about 3.7% of the sample. The sequencing used CD4+ or CD8+ T cells sorted from blood, collected in a trial of the OX40 agonist ivuxolimab. These receptor sequences come from an adult with an advanced solid tumor such as melanoma, head and neck, liver or kidney cancer.

This clone came up once. This rearrangement joins TRBV18 to TRBJ1-2; possible D gene TRBD1, 6 bases. Per germline, CDR1 KGHSH and CDR2 LQKENI. Trimming cost V 3 bases and J 0 bases, with 11 bases left between them. CDR3 length equals 15 residues. DNA for the CDR3: TGTGCCAGCTCACCGGGGGCGGCGGCTAACTATGGCTACACCTTC. The encoded protein is CASSPGAAANYGYTF.

V and J are TRBV6-5 and TRBJ2-7; D is undetermined. Germline CDR1 and CDR2: MNHEY and SVGAGI. The CDR3 has 14 residues. Trimming took 8 bases from V and 0 from J, leaving 14 bases between them. The CDR3 DNA reads as TGTGCCAGCGCCTTGGATGGAAGCTCCTACGAGCAGTACTTC. It codes for CASALDGSSYEQYF.

The J gene is TRBJ2-7, the V gene TRBV30; D remains ambiguous. V lost 4 bases to trimming and J lost 0 bases, with 10 bases between them. The CDR3 sequence is 13 residues long. The germline gives CDR1 GTSNPN, CDR2 SVGIG (reference sequence). CDR3 protein: CAWTLIVSYEQYF. In DNA, the CDR3 is TGTGCCTGGACCTTGATAGTCTCCTACGAGCAGTACTTC.

This clone has more than one count but fewer than ten. The chain couples TRBV28 to TRBJ2-1; TRBD2 matches 10 bases. Germline lookup yields CDR1 MDHEN and CDR2 SYDVKM. The CDR3 covers 16 residues. V was pared by 6 bases and J by 7 bases, with 12 bases of the junction left unmatched. CDR3 in amino acids: CASRTMRTSGPNEQFF. Here the CDR3 DNA reads TGTGCCAGCAGGACAATGAGGACTAGCGGTCCAAATGAGCAGTTCTTC.

The chain links TRBV28 to TRBJ1-2; D uncertain. V was clipped by 4 bases and J by 4 bases, with 13 bases between them. The CDR3 runs to 14 residues. Per germline, CDR1 MDHEN and CDR2 SYDVKM. Here the CDR3 reads CASSSYPQSYGYTF. The CDR3 DNA reads as TGTGCCAGCAGTTCCTACCCACAGAGCTATGGCTACACCTTC.

This chain joins TRBV9 and TRBJ2-2; no firm D call. CDR3 length: 19 amino acids. The V gene's germline CDR1 is SGDLS and CDR2 YYNGEE. V lost 0 bases to trimming and J lost 3 bases, with 21 bases between them. CDR3: CASSVGMGSKHGDTGELFF. In DNA form, the CDR3 reads TGTGCCAGCAGCGTAGGGATGGGATCAAAACATGGGGACACCGGGGAGCTGTTTTTT.

The J gene is TRBJ2-1, the V gene TRBV21-1; the D segment call TRBD1 is taken from the table without a DNA check. TRBV21-1 constitutes a pseudogene. The CDR3 sequence is 18 residues long. CDR3 sequence reads: CASSPSGKTGVNYNEQFF. CDR3 DNA: TGTGCCAGCAGCCCCTCGGGAAAGACAGGGGTTAACTACAATGAGCAGTTCTTC.

The V call is TRBV6-1, the J call TRBJ1-1; no reliable D call. From germline, CDR1 is MNHNS and CDR2 SASEGT. V was shortened by 2 bases and J by 0 bases, with 7 bases between the two germline ends. CDR3 length equals 14 residues. This CDR3 is CASSERRMNTEAFF. The DNA for the CDR3 is TGTGCCAGCAGTGAACGCAGGATGAACACTGAAGCTTTCTTT.

The chain couples TRBV6-6 to TRBJ2-2; D is uncertain. The CDR3 sequence is 13 residues long. The germline V gene has CDR1 MNHNY and CDR2 SVGAGI (reference sequence). Trimming cost V 10 bases and J 1 base, with 10 bases left between them. The DNA of the CDR3 is TGTGCCACTCGTGGTGAGAACACCGGGGAGCTGTTTTTT. Protein: CATRGENTGELFF.

The chain recombines TRBV18 with TRBJ1-1; no reliable D call. V was shortened by 6 bases and J by 2 bases, with 16 bases between the two germline ends. CDR3 size: 15 residues. Germline values: CDR1 KGHSH, CDR2 LQKENI. DNA for the CDR3: TGTGCCAGCTCTGATTCGGTCGGATTAAACACTGAAGCTTTCTTT. Translated: CASSDSVGLNTEAFF.

This clone has more than one count but fewer than ten. V usage is TRBV25-1 and J usage is TRBJ2-7; D uncertain. Germline CDR1 MGHDK, CDR2 SYGVNS. Trimming took off 4 bases at V and 6 bases at J, with 13 bases between the two ends. This CDR3 has 13 residues. Written as DNA, the CDR3 is TGTGCCAGCAGTGTAGGAGAGATCGGCGAGCAGTACTTC. It specifies CASSVGEIGEQYF.

The rearrangement joins TRBV30 to TRBJ1-1, with 11 bases that match TRBD1. Germline-derived CDR1 and CDR2 are GTSNPN and SVGIG (reference sequence). With V trimmed by 3 bases and J by 0 bases, 0 bases remained unmatched. This CDR3 region has 14 residues. This CDR3 is CAWRGQGVNTEAFF. CDR3 DNA: TGTGCCTGGAGGGGACAGGGGGTGAACACTGAAGCTTTCTTT.

The chain combines TRBV7-2 with TRBJ1-2, with D perhaps matching TRBD1 (6 bases). Germline lookup yields CDR1 SGHTA and CDR2 FQGNSA. The V and J ends lost 4 bases and 0 bases respectively, with 12 bases between them. CDR3 size: 15 residues. The CDR3 protein is CASSSGQLANYGYTF. CDR3 nucleotide sequence: TGTGCCAGCAGCTCCGGACAGTTAGCTAACTATGGCTACACCTTC. The entire variable domain, with the rest obtained from reference TRBV7-2 and TRBJ1-2, is as follows: GAGVSQSPSNKVTEKGKDVELRCDPISGHTALYWYRQSLGQGLEFLIYFQGNSAPDKSGLPSDRFSAERTGGSVSTLTIQRTQQEDSAVYLCASSSGQLANYGYTFGSGTRLTVV.

The chain uses TRBV5-4 and TRBJ1-1; D remains ambiguous. This CDR3 is 13 amino acids long. Trimming cost V 0 bases and J 1 base, with 4 bases left between them. Germline V gene lookup returns CDR1 SGHNT and CDR2 YYREEE (reference sequence). The CDR3 spells CASSLGANTEAFF. The DNA of the CDR3 is TGTGCCAGCAGCTTGGGAGCGAACACTGAAGCTTTCTTT.

This clone was seen only a few times. This sequence joins TRBV6-4 and TRBJ2-1; tentatively, D is TRBD1 (5 bases). Germline assignment: CDR1 MRHNA and CDR2 SNTAGT. This CDR3 is built from 13 residues. Trimming stripped 6 bases from V and 3 bases from J, with 9 bases between. The CDR3 sequence is CASSADSYNEQFF. Written as DNA, the CDR3 is TGTGCCAGCAGCGCCGACAGCTACAATGAGCAGTTCTTC.

The J gene is TRBJ2-7, the V gene TRBV9, with a tentative D call TRBD2 (5 bases). CDR3 size: 15 residues. V dropped 5 bases and J dropped 1 base, with 16 bases sitting between them. Germline V gene sequence: CDR1 SGDLS, CDR2 YYNGEE. The DNA for the CDR3 is TGTGCCAGCAGTTTATTACCGGGGATTTCCTACGAGCAGTACTTC. It encodes CASSLLPGISYEQYF.

CDR3 bases: TGCGCCAGCAGTGACTTGGGACGGAATGAAAAACTGTTTTTT. As protein: CASSDLGRNEKLFF. The chain has TRBV4-1 and TRBJ1-4, with a possible D match to TRBD1 (5 bases). The length of the CDR3 is 14 residues. V gave up 6 bases and J gave up 5 bases, with 13 bases separating them. The germline gives CDR1 MGHRA, CDR2 YSYEKL.

The chain combines TRBV19 with TRBJ2-1; no definite D call. The CDR3 is 12 amino acids. CDR1 is LNHDA, CDR2 SQIVND, per germline (reference sequence). V was pared by 8 bases and J by 5 bases, with 10 bases between. The CDR3 nucleotides are TGTGCCAGTTCGCTCCGGGACAATGAGCAGTTCTTC. This sequence encodes CASSLRDNEQFF. The full variable domain, in which reference TRBV19 and TRBJ2-1 provide the parts outside the CDR3, is DGGITQSPKYLFRKEGQNVTLSCEQNLNHDAMYWYRQDPGQGLRLIYYSQIVNDFQKGDIAEGYSVSREKKESFPLTVTSAQKNPTAFYLCASSLRDNEQFFGPGTRLTVL.

This chain joins TRBV11-2 and TRBJ2-1; D is uncertain. CDR3 size: 12 residues. CDR1 and CDR2 from the germline V gene are SGHAT and FQNNGV. V was clipped by 2 bases and J by 9 bases, with 8 bases between them. In nucleotides, the CDR3 is TGTGCCAGCAGCTTAAATCGCGGTGAGCAGTTCTTC. Its protein product is CASSLNRGEQFF.

This clone occurred a few times. CDR3 coding DNA: TGTGCCAGCAGCCAAGAGGGGGACGCCCGCGAGAATTGGTTTTTT. As protein: CASSQEGDARENWFF. This chain connects TRBV4-2 to TRBJ1-4; maybe TRBD1 (5 bases). Per the germline V gene, CDR1 is LGHNA and CDR2 is YNFKEQ. V was clipped by 0 bases and J by 16 bases, with 21 bases between them. This CDR3 comprises 15 residues.

CDR3: CASSVFIRGEQYF. CDR3 DNA sequence: TGTGCCAGCAGCGTATTTATCCGTGGCGAGCAGTACTTC. This chain uses TRBV9 with TRBJ2-7; unclear D gene. Trimming removed 1 base at V and 6 bases at J, with 11 bases between. The CDR3 length is 13 residues. Germline V gene data show CDR1 as SGDLS and CDR2 as YYNGEE.

The CDR3 DNA is TGTGCCAGCAGCTTCGGTTTGGGACAGGGCGGTCAGCCCCAGCATTTT. It translates to CASSFGLGQGGQPQHF. The chain combines TRBV5-6 with TRBJ1-5; 9 bases align to TRBD1. Germline-derived CDR1 and CDR2 are SGHDT and YYEEEE. J lost 6 bases, V lost 2 bases, and 9 bases had no gene match. The CDR3 has 16 residues. The full variable domain, rest sourced from reference TRBV5-6 and TRBJ1-5, is DAGVTQSPTHLIKTRGQQVTLRCSPKSGHDTVSWYQQALGQGPQFIFQYYEEEERQRGNFPDRFSGHQFPNYSSELNVNALLLGDSALYLCASSFGLGQGGQPQHFGDGTRLSIL.

V and J are TRBV18 and TRBJ2-7, with 11 bases that match TRBD1. This CDR3 is 15 amino acids long. The trim removed 6 bases at V and 5 bases at J, leaving 9 bases unmatched. CDR1 and CDR2 (germline): KGHSH, LQKENI. The CDR3 here is CASSAGTGGKNEQYF. The CDR3 coding sequence is TGTGCCAGCTCGGCCGGGACAGGGGGTAAAAACGAGCAGTACTTC.

The V and J genes are TRBV10-3 and TRBJ2-5; perhaps TRBD2 as D (6 bases). The CDR3 runs to 14 residues. Germline V gene data show CDR1 as ENHRY and CDR2 as SYGVKD. V was pared by 4 bases and J by 5 bases, with 14 bases between. The CDR3 spells CAISASLEGETQYF. CDR3 coding DNA: TGTGCCATCAGTGCCTCTCTGGAGGGGGAGACCCAGTACTTC.

This chain joins TRBV4-3 and TRBJ2-2; 9 bases match TRBD2. CDR3 size: 15 residues. Trimming took 6 bases from V and 7 from J; bases not matched to a gene: 9. Germline V gene data show CDR1 as LGHNA and CDR2 as YSLEER. The CDR3 loop is CASSMGLAGVGELFF. The CDR3, as DNA: TGCGCCAGCAGTATGGGACTAGCCGGAGTCGGGGAGCTGTTTTTT.

The chain has TRBV5-1 and TRBJ2-3; D not resolved. The CDR3 sequence is 15 residues long. Germline CDR1 reads SGHRS; CDR2 reads YFSETQ. V lost 0 bases, J lost 4 bases, and 12 bases lay in between. The CDR3 nucleotides read TGCGCCAGCAGCTTGGCCAGCTCAGGCGCAGATACGCAGTATTTT. Translated: CASSLASSGADTQYF. The entire variable domain, with the rest obtained from reference TRBV5-1 and TRBJ2-3, is as follows: KAGVTQTPRYLIKTRGQQVTLSCSPISGHRSVSWYQQTPGQGLQFLFEYFSETQRNKGNFPGRFSGRQFSNSRSEMNVSTLELGDSALYLCASSLASSGADTQYFGPGTRLTVL.

CDR3 coding DNA: TGTGCCATCAACGGACAGGGAAGCACTGAAGCTTTCTTT. This encodes CAINGQGSTEAFF. The chain uses TRBV10-3 and TRBJ1-1, with 8 bases matching TRBD1. In germline, CDR1 is ENHRY, CDR2 SYGVKD. The CDR3 is 13 amino acids. V lost 7 bases to trimming and J lost 4 bases; unmatched junction nucleotides: 5.

This clone was observed a single time. This chain joins TRBV27 and TRBJ2-7; no definite D call. The CDR3 sequence is 13 residues long. CDR1 MNHEY and CDR2 SMNVEV come from the germline V gene (reference sequence). The V end lost 1 base, the J end lost 4 bases, and 8 bases lay between the germline ends. The CDR3 bases are TGTGCCAGCAGTTTATTTGTTGGATACGAGCAGTACTTC. Its translation is CASSLFVGYEQYF.

This chain links TRBV7-2 with TRBJ2-7; D remains ambiguous. CDR1 and CDR2 from the germline V gene are SGHTA and FQGNSA. V lost 5 bases and J 6 bases, leaving 14 bases between the germline ends. This CDR3 is 13 amino acids long. CDR3 nucleotides: TGTGCCAGCAGCCGTTACCTCCGGACCGAGCAGTACTTC. It translates to CASSRYLRTEQYF.

The table lists this clone with a few counts. The CDR3 reads CASSEYEDRGKEQYF. The CDR3 bases are TGTGCCAGCAGTGAGTATGAGGACAGGGGGAAGGAGCAGTACTTC. The V gene is TRBV25-1, the J gene TRBJ2-7, with 10 bases aligning to TRBD1. The J segment lost 7 bases and the V segment lost 3 bases, leaving 9 bases of the junction unmatched. This CDR3 has 15 residues. Germline lookup yields CDR1 MGHDK and CDR2 SYGVNS.

This chain connects TRBV5-4 to TRBJ2-7; TRBD2 matches 7 bases. The CDR3 is made up of 14 amino acids. Germline V CDR1 and CDR2: SGHNT, YYREEE (reference sequence). J gave up 3 bases and V 2 bases, and 5 bases lay outside the gene matches. The CDR3 reads CASSFNRGSYEQYF. In nucleotides, the CDR3 is TGTGCCAGCAGCTTTAACCGCGGGAGCTACGAGCAGTACTTC.

The chain combines TRBV7-2 with TRBJ2-1, with D maybe TRBD2 (6 bases). CDR3 size: 16 residues. With 5 bases removed from V and 5 bases from J, the gap between germline ends came to 19 bases. Germline V CDR1 and CDR2: SGHTA, FQGNSA. CDR3 sequence (DNA): TGTGCCAGCAGCCCGACTCCCGCGTGGGGGGACAATGAGCAGTTCTTC. Residues: CASSPTPAWGDNEQFF. Drawing the rest from reference TRBV7-2 and TRBJ2-1, the complete variable domain is GAGVSQSPSNKVTEKGKDVELRCDPISGHTALYWYRQSLGQGLEFLIYFQGNSAPDKSGLPSDRFSAERTGGSVSTLTIQRTQQEDSAVYLCASSPTPAWGDNEQFFGPGTRLTVL.